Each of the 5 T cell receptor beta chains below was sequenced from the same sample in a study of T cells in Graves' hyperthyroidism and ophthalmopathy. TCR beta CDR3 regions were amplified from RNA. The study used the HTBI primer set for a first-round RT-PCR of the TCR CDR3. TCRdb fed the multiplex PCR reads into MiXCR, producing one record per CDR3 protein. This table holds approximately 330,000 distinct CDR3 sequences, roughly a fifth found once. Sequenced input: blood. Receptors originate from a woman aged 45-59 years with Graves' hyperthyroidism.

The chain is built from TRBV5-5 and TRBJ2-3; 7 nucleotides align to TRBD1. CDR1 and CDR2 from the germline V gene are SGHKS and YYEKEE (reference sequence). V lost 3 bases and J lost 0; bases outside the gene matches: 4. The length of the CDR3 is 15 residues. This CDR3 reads CASSSTGISTDTQYF. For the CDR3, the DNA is TGTGCCAGCAGCTCGACAGGGATCAGCACAGATACGCAGTATTTT.

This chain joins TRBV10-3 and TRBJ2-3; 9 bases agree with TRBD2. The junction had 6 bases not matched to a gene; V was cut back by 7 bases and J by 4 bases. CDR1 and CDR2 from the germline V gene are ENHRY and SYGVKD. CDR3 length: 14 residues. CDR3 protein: CAITAGGAADTQYF. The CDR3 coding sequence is TGTGCCATCACCGCGGGGGGGGCCGCAGATACGCAGTATTTT.

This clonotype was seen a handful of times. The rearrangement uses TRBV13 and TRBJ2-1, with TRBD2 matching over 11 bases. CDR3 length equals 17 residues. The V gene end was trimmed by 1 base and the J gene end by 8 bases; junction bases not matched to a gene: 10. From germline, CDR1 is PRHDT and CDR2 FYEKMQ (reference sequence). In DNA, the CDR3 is TGTGCCAGCAGCTTAGTCGCGGGCGGGACTAGCGGCGATGAGCAGTTCTTC. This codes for CASSLVAGGTSGDEQFF.

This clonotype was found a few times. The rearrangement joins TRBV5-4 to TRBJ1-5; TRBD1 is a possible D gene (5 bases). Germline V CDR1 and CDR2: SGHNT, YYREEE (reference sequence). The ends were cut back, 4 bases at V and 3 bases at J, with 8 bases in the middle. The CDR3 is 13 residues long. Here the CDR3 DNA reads TGTGCCAGCAGCCCCGGGGCCAATCAGCCCCAGCATTTT. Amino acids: CASSPGANQPQHF.

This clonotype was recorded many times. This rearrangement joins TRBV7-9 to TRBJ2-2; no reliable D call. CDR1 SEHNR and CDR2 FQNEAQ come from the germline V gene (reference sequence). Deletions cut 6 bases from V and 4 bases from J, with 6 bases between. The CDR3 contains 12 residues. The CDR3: CASSLPTGELFF. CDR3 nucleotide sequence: TGTGCCAGCAGTCTTCCCACCGGGGAGCTGTTTTTT.